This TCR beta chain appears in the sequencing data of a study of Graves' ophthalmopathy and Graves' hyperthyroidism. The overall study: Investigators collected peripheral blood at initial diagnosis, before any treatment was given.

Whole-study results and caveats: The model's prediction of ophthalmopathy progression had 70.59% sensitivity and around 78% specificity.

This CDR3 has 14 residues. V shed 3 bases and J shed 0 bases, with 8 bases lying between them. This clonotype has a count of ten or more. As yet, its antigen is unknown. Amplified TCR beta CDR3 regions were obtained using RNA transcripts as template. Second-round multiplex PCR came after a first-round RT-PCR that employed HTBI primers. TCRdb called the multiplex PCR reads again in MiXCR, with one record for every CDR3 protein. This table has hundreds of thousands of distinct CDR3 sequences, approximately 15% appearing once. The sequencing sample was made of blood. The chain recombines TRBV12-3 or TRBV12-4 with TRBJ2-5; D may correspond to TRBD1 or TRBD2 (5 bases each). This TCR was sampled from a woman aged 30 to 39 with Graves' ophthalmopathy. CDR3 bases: TGTGCCAGCAGTTTTCGGGACCACCAAGAGACCCAGTACTTC. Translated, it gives CASSFRDHQETQYF.